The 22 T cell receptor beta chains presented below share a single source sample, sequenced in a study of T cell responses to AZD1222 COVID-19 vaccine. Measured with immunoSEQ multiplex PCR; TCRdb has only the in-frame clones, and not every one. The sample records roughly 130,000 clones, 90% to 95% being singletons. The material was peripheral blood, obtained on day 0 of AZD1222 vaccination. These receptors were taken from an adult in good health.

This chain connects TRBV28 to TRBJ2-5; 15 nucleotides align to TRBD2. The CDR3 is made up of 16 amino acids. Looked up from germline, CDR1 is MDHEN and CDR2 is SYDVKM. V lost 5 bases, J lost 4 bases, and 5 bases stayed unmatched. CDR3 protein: CASSRTSGRAGETQYF. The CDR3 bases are TGTGCCAGCAGTAGGACTAGCGGGAGGGCCGGAGAGACCCAGTACTTC.

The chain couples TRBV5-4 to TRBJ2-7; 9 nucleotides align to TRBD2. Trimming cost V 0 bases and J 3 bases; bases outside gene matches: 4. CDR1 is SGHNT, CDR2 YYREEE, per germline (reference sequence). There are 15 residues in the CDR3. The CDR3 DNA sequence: TGTGCCAGCAGCTTGGGGCGGGAGGGACGCTACGAGCAGTACTTC. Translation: CASSLGREGRYEQYF.

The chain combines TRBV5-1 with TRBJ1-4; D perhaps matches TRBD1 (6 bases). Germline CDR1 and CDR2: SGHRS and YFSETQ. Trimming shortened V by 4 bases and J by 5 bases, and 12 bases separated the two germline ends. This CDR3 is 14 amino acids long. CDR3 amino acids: CASSLTGPNEKLFF. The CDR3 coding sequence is TGCGCCAGCAGCCTAACAGGGCCCAATGAAAAACTGTTTTTT.

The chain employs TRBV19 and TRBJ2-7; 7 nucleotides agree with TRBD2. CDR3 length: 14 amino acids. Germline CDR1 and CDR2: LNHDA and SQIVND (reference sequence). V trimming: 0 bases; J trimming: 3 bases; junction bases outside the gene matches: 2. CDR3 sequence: CASSIEQRGYEQYF. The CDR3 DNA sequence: TGTGCCAGTAGTATAGAGCAGCGGGGCTACGAGCAGTACTTC.

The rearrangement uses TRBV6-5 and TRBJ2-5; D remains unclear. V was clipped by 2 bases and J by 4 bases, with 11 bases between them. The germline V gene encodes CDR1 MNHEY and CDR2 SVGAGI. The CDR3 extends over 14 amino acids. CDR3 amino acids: CASSYLHSPETQYF. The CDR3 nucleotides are TGTGCCAGCAGTTACCTGCACAGCCCAGAGACCCAGTACTTC.

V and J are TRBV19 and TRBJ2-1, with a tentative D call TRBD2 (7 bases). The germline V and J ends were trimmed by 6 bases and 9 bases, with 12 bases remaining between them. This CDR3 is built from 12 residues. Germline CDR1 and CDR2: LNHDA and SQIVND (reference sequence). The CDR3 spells CASRRGGGEQFF. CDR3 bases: TGTGCCAGTAGAAGGGGGGGAGGTGAGCAGTTCTTC. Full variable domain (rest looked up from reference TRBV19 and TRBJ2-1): DGGITQSPKYLFRKEGQNVTLSCEQNLNHDAMYWYRQDPGQGLRLIYYSQIVNDFQKGDIAEGYSVSREKKESFPLTVTSAQKNPTAFYLCASRRGGGEQFFGPGTRLTVL.

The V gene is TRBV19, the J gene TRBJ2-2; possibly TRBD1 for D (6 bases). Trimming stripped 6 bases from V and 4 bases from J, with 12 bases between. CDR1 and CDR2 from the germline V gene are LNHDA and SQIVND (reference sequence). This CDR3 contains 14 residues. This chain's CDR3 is CASRRTAITGELFF. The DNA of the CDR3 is TGTGCCAGTAGGCGGACAGCTATCACCGGGGAGCTGTTTTTT.

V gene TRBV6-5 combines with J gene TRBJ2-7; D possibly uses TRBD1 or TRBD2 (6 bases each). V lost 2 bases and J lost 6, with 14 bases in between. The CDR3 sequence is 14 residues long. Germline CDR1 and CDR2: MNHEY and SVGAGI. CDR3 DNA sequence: TGTGCCAGCAGTTACGAGGGGGGTGTCTTCGAGCAGTACTTC. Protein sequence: CASSYEGGVFEQYF.

This chain's CDR3 is CASRKLATEGYEQYF. DNA for the CDR3: TGCGCCAGCAGAAAACTAGCGACCGAGGGCTACGAGCAGTACTTC. This chain links TRBV5-1 with TRBJ2-7; 7 nucleotides match TRBD2. The germline CDR1 and CDR2 sequences are SGHRS and YFSETQ. CDR3 length: 15 amino acids. V trimming: 5 bases; J trimming: 3 bases; junction bases outside the gene matches: 11.

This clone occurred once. Here the CDR3 DNA reads TGTGCCAGCAGCCACGGGGCCAATACGCAGTATTTT. Protein sequence: CASSHGANTQYF. The rearrangement uses TRBV3-1 (or the pseudogene TRBV3-2) and TRBJ2-3, with D possibly being TRBD1 or TRBD2 (5 bases each). V lost 3 bases and J lost 7, with 8 bases in between. CDR3 length: 12 amino acids. CDR1 and CDR2 (germline): LGHDT, YNNKEL (reference sequence).

CDR3 amino acids: CASSDREWSYEQYF. The CDR3 bases are TGTGCCAGCAGTGACAGGGAATGGTCCTACGAGCAGTACTTC. The rearrangement links TRBV6-1 to TRBJ2-7; tentatively, D is TRBD1 (5 bases). The CDR3 is 14 residues long. Germline CDR1 MNHNS, CDR2 SASEGT. The V gene lost 3 bases and the J gene lost 1 base, with 10 bases spanning the gap.

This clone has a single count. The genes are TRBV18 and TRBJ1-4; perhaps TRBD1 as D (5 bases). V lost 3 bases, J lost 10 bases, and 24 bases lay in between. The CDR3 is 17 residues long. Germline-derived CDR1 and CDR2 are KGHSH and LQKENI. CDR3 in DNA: TGTGCCAGCTCACCCGAAGCCCCCGGGACTGGAAGGGGAAAACTGTTTTTT. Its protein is CASSPEAPGTGRGKLFF.

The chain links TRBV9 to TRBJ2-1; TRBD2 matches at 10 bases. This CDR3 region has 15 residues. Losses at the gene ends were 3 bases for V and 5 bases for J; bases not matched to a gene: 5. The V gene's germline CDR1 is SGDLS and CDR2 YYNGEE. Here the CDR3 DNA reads TGTGCCAGCAGCGCCACTAGCGGGAACCACAATGAGCAGTTCTTC. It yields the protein CASSATSGNHNEQFF.

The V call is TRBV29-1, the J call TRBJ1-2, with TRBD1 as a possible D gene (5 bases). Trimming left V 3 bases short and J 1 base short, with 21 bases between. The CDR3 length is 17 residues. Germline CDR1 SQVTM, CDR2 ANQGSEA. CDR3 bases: TGCAGCGTTGACCGCGCTCCGGGACCGGGGGGTAACTATGGCTACACCTTC. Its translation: CSVDRAPGPGGNYGYTF.

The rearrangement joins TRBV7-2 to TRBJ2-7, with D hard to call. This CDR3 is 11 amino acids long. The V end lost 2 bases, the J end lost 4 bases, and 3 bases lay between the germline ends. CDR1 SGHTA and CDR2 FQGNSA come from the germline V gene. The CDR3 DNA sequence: TGTGCCAGCAGCTTACGGTACGAGCAGTACTTC. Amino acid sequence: CASSLRYEQYF.

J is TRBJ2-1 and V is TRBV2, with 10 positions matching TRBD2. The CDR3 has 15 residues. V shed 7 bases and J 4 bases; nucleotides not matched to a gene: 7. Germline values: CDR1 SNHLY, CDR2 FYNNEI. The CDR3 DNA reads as TGTGCCAGCACCAATGGACTAGCGGATTACAATGAGCAGTTCTTC. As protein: CASTNGLADYNEQFF. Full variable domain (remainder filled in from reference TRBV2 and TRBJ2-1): EPEVTQTPSHQVTQMGQEVILRCVPISNHLYFYWYRQILGQKVEFLVSFYNNEISEKSEIFDDQFSVERPDGSNFTLKIRSTKLEDSAMYFCASTNGLADYNEQFFGPGTRLTVL.

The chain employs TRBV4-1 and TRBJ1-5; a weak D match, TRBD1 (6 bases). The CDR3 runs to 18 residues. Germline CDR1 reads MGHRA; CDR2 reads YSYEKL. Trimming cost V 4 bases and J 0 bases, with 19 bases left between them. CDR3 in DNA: TGCGCCAGCAGCCTCCAAGGGGGGCCGGGGTATAGCAATCAGCCCCAGCATTTT. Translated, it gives CASSLQGGPGYSNQPQHF.

The CDR3 DNA reads as TGTGCCACCCAAGATGGGGGAAGTTGGTACGAGCAGTACTTC. Residues: CATQDGGSWYEQYF. The chain carries TRBV2 and TRBJ2-7; D possibly matches TRBD1 or TRBD2 (5 bases each). Trimming removed 10 bases at V and 4 bases at J, with 20 bases between. This CDR3 contains 14 residues. Germline CDR1 is SNHLY and CDR2 is FYNNEI.

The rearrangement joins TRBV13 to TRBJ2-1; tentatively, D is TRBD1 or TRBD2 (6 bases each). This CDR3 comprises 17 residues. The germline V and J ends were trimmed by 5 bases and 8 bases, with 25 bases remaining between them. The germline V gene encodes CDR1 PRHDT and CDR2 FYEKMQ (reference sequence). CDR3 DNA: TGTGCCAGCAGCGCCCGCGTGGGGGGCTATGGGATAGATGAGCAGTTCTTC. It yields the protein CASSARVGGYGIDEQFF.

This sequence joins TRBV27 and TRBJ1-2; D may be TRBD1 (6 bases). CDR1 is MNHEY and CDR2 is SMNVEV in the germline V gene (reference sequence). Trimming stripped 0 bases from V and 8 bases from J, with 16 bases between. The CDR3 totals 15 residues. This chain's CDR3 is CASSLSAGAMGGYTF. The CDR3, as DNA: TGTGCCAGCAGTTTATCGGCAGGGGCAATGGGCGGCTACACCTTC.

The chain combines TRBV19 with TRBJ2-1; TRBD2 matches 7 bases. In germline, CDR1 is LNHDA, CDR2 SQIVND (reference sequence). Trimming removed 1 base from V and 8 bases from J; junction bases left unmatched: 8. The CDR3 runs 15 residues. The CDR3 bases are TGTGCCAGTAGTATAGGTGGGAGGGCCGGTGATGAGCAGTTCTTC. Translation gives CASSIGGRAGDEQFF.

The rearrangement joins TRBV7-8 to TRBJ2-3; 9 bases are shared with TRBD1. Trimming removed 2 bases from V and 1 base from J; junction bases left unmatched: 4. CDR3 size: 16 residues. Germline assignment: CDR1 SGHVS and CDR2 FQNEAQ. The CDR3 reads CASSLLDRGGTDTQYF. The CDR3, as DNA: TGTGCCAGCAGCTTACTGGACAGGGGAGGCACAGATACGCAGTATTTT.